This T cell receptor (beta chain) comes out of a study of blood T cell repertoires in COVID-19. Here immunoSEQ multiplex PCR was the method, and the copy in TCRdb shows in-frame clones only, minus some. Of nearly 250,000 clones listed, 85% to 90% are singletons. With 0 bases removed from V and 4 bases from J, the gap between germline ends came to 12 bases. Germline loops: CDR1 SNHLY, CDR2 FYNNEI. CDR3 length: 15 amino acids. The sequence was obtained from a man in his fifties who had been exposed to COVID-19. This rearrangement joins TRBV2 to TRBJ1-2; D remains unclear. What was sequenced was PBMCs or T cells enriched from blood (not recorded which). CDR3 sequence reads: CASSEAWATSYGYTF. CDR3 coding DNA: TGTGCCAGCAGTGAAGCTTGGGCGACGAGCTATGGCTACACCTTC.